These 26 T cell receptor beta chains were sequenced from one sample in a study of shared clonotypes between healthy human individuals. Method: immunoSEQ multiplex PCR; TCRdb's copy keeps in-frame clones and lacks some. The sample lists about a million clones, approximately 72% occurring once. The sequenced material came from memory CD4+ T cells sorted from blood. Subset meaning: CD45RA-negative fraction. These TCRs come from a man aged 18 to 35 in good health.

This sequence joins TRBV7-9 and TRBJ1-6; 10 bases map to TRBD1. Germline V gives CDR1 SEHNR, CDR2 FQNEAQ (reference sequence). The V gene end was trimmed by 7 bases and the J gene end by 8 bases; junction bases not matched to a gene: 8. The CDR3 spans 15 residues. CDR3 region: CASNPGDRGDSPLHF. CDR3 nucleotides: TGTGCCAGCAACCCGGGGGACAGGGGTGATTCACCCCTCCACTTT.

The chain employs TRBV5-1 and TRBJ2-3; the D gene is possibly TRBD2 (6 bases). The germline CDR1 and CDR2 sequences are SGHRS and YFSETQ. The CDR3 consists of 14 residues. Trimming removed 0 bases from V and 3 bases from J, with 8 bases in between. The DNA for the CDR3 is TGCGCCAGCAGCTTGGGCGGGGCTACAGATACGCAGTATTTT. It codes for CASSLGGATDTQYF.

The chain recombines TRBV13 with TRBJ2-7; TRBD2 matches 9 bases. The CDR3 totals 14 residues. V dropped 5 bases and J dropped 4; count of bases not matched to a gene: 6. In germline, CDR1 is PRHDT, CDR2 FYEKMQ (reference sequence). CDR3 region: CASSRPREGYEQYF. Written as DNA, the CDR3 is TGTGCCAGCAGCCGCCCGCGGGAGGGTTACGAGCAGTACTTC.

This sequence joins TRBV15 and TRBJ1-1; 7 nucleotides align to TRBD1. The CDR3 spans 16 residues. Germline CDR1 LNHNV, CDR2 YYDKDF (reference sequence). V lost 0 bases to trimming and J lost 5 bases; unmatched junction nucleotides: 9. This chain's CDR3 is CATSRDLTGVVTEAFF. CDR3 sequence (DNA): TGTGCCACCAGCAGAGATCTCACAGGGGTGGTTACTGAAGCTTTCTTT.

The gene calls are TRBV5-6 and TRBJ1-1, with a weak D call TRBD1 (6 bases). This CDR3 is 14 amino acids long. Germline V CDR1 and CDR2: SGHDT, YYEEEE. Trimming left V 8 bases short and J 3 bases short, with 17 bases between. DNA of the CDR3: TGTGCCAGTACAAACCATAGGGGGGACACTGAAGCTTTCTTT. Its translation is CASTNHRGDTEAFF.

This rearrangement joins TRBV19 to TRBJ2-1; 7 bases line up with TRBD1. Looked up from germline, CDR1 is LNHDA and CDR2 is SQIVND (reference sequence). The CDR3 is made up of 15 amino acids. With V trimmed by 4 bases and J by 3 bases, 6 bases remained unmatched. The CDR3 bases are TGTGCCAGTAGTAATCGGGACAGCGGCTACAATGAGCAGTTCTTC. Translation gives CASSNRDSGYNEQFF.

This clone was detected only a few times. The chain employs TRBV14 and TRBJ1-6; D not certain. The CDR3 covers 16 residues. Germline lookup yields CDR1 SGHDN and CDR2 FVKESK. V gave up 3 bases and J gave up 10 bases, with 19 bases separating them. Here the CDR3 DNA reads TGTGCCAGCAGCCACCTTGGGTCGCATACAGTATCACCCCTCCACTTT. Protein: CASSHLGSHTVSPLHF.

This chain links TRBV19 with TRBJ1-2; a possible D gene is TRBD1 (5 bases). The CDR3 is 13 residues long. Per germline, CDR1 LNHDA and CDR2 SQIVND (reference sequence). Trimming removed 3 bases from V and 7 bases from J, with 12 bases in between. CDR3 residues: CASSIGRDPGYTF. The CDR3 nucleotides are TGTGCCAGTAGTATCGGCAGGGACCCTGGCTACACCTTC.

This clone was observed a single time. This may be a read error, as it is one base from a much larger clone. This same CDR3 is encoded by further DNA sequences in the sample. V gene TRBV7-9 combines with J gene TRBJ1-1; D remains unclear. The V gene's germline CDR1 is SEHNR and CDR2 FQNEAQ (reference sequence). V was trimmed by 0 bases and J by 1 base, leaving 3 bases between them. The CDR3 covers 13 residues. The chain's CDR3 is CASSLAGNTEAFF. The CDR3 coding sequence is TGTGCCAGCAGCTTAGCAGGGAACACTGAAGCTTTCTTT.

This clone was counted once. The V gene is TRBV21-1, the J gene TRBJ1-5; the table gives TRBD1 as D, unverified against the DNA. TRBV21-1 is deemed a pseudogene. CDR3 length: 15 amino acids. Here the CDR3 reads CASSVQTGVNQPQHF. Written as DNA, the CDR3 is TGTGCCAGCAGCGTGCAGACAGGGGTGAATCAGCCCCAGCATTTT.

The chain is built from TRBV28 and TRBJ1-1, with D possibly matching TRBD1 (5 bases). This CDR3 region has 14 residues. Germline loops: CDR1 MDHEN, CDR2 SYDVKM. Deletions cut 5 bases from V and 3 bases from J, with 13 bases between. The CDR3 sequence: CASSLGQGHTEAFF. CDR3 sequence (DNA): TGTGCCAGCAGTCTGGGCCAGGGTCACACTGAAGCTTTCTTT.

The V gene is TRBV5-1, the J gene TRBJ2-3, with D perhaps TRBD1 (5 bases). The CDR3 runs 14 residues. V was pared by 4 bases and J by 6 bases, with 15 bases between. The germline V gene has CDR1 SGHRS and CDR2 YFSETQ. The CDR3 loop is CASSTQGRGDTQYF. CDR3 nucleotides: TGCGCCAGCAGCACGCAGGGTCGTGGGGATACGCAGTATTTT.

This clone was observed a single time. The chain links TRBV19 to TRBJ1-6, with no clear D. This CDR3 has 13 amino acids. The V end lost 8 bases, the J end lost 3 bases, and 8 bases lay between the germline ends. CDR1 and CDR2 from the germline V gene are LNHDA and SQIVND (reference sequence). CDR3 DNA: TGTGCCAGTCGCGGGGACTATAATTCACCCCTCCACTTT. Its protein product is CASRGDYNSPLHF. The full variable domain, with the rest looked up from reference TRBV19 and TRBJ1-6, is DGGITQSPKYLFRKEGQNVTLSCEQNLNHDAMYWYRQDPGQGLRLIYYSQIVNDFQKGDIAEGYSVSREKKESFPLTVTSAQKNPTAFYLCASRGDYNSPLHFGNGTRLTVT.

This clone appeared a few times. The chain is built from TRBV5-6 and TRBJ1-4; D perhaps matches TRBD1 (6 bases). The V end was cut by 0 bases, the J end by 8 bases, with 11 bases between. The CDR3 has 14 residues. Per the germline V gene, CDR1 is SGHDT and CDR2 is YYEEEE. CDR3 in amino acids: CASSLAGAQEKLFF. The CDR3 DNA reads as TGTGCCAGCAGCTTGGCGGGGGCACAGGAAAAACTGTTTTTT.

This CDR3 is CASSSGEGAGQPQHF. The CDR3 bases are TGTGCCAGCAGCTCCGGCGAGGGGGCCGGTCAGCCCCAGCATTTT. V gene TRBV7-2 combines with J gene TRBJ1-5, with 7 bases identical to TRBD1. The CDR3 contains 15 residues. The V and J ends lost 4 bases and 6 bases, in that order; junction bases with no gene match: 9. Germline CDR1 reads SGHTA; CDR2 reads FQGNSA. Looking up the rest from reference TRBV7-2 and TRBJ1-5 gives the full variable domain: GAGVSQSPSNKVTEKGKDVELRCDPISGHTALYWYRQSLGQGLEFLIYFQGNSAPDKSGLPSDRFSAERTGGSVSTLTIQRTQQEDSAVYLCASSSGEGAGQPQHFGDGTRLSIL.

A remark on this clone: Different DNA sequences within this sample yield the same CDR3. The CDR3 sequence: CASSLSQRSTDTQYF. DNA for the CDR3: TGTGCCAGCAGCTTATCGCAGCGGAGCACAGATACGCAGTATTTT. V is TRBV11-2 and J is TRBJ2-3, with D tentatively TRBD2 (5 bases). With 2 bases removed from V and 0 bases from J, the gap between germline ends came to 9 bases. Germline V gene sequence: CDR1 SGHAT, CDR2 FQNNGV. This CDR3 is built from 15 residues.

As for this clone: This may come from a read error, since a much larger clone is one base off. The V and J genes are TRBV7-3 and TRBJ1-1; tentatively, D is TRBD1 (5 bases). Germline CDR1 is SGHTA and CDR2 is FQGTGA. The V and J ends lost 4 bases and 1 base respectively, with 7 bases between them. The CDR3 runs to 13 residues. This chain's CDR3 is CASSSGQNTEAFF. CDR3 in DNA: TGTGCCAGCAGCTCCGGACAGAACACTGAAGCTTTCTTT.

The rearrangement uses TRBV19 and TRBJ2-7; TRBD1 agrees at 8 bases. V was pared by 4 bases and J by 3 bases, with 8 bases of the junction left unmatched. The CDR3 length is 15 residues. Germline V CDR1 and CDR2: LNHDA, SQIVND (reference sequence). The CDR3 region is CASSKTGVGLYEQYF. The DNA for the CDR3 is TGTGCCAGTAGTAAGACAGGGGTAGGGCTCTACGAGCAGTACTTC.

The chain employs TRBV27 and TRBJ2-1; 7 bases line up with TRBD2. The V segment lost 5 bases and the J segment 3 bases; nucleotides outside the gene matches: 7. CDR3 length: 15 residues. Per germline, CDR1 MNHEY and CDR2 SMNVEV (reference sequence). The CDR3 sequence is CASSPTGGYYNEQFF. The CDR3 bases are TGTGCCAGCAGTCCGACGGGGGGATACTACAATGAGCAGTTCTTC.

This chain joins TRBV12-5 and TRBJ2-7, with 8 positions matching TRBD2. The CDR3 is 15 residues long. Germline loops: CDR1 LGHNT, CDR2 FRNRAP. V shed 7 bases, J shed 2 bases, and the junction held 10 bases outside the gene matches. The CDR3 region has the DNA TGTGCTAGTGTCGACGTTAGCGGGGTCACCTACGAGCAGTACTTC. Translated: CASVDVSGVTYEQYF.

This sequence joins TRBV19 and TRBJ1-3; D not resolved. CDR1 and CDR2 (germline): LNHDA, SQIVND (reference sequence). V was clipped by 10 bases and J by 0 bases, with 13 bases between them. The CDR3 contains 14 residues. The CDR3 loop is CATLGLGSGNTIYF. The DNA of the CDR3 is TGTGCCACCCTCGGGCTGGGCTCTGGAAACACCATATATTTT.

V usage is TRBV6-1 and J usage is TRBJ1-2; D unclear. Germline values: CDR1 MNHNS, CDR2 SASEGT. CDR3 length: 13 residues. V lost 2 bases to trimming and J lost 8 bases, with 12 bases between them. The CDR3 DNA is TGTGCCAGCAGTGAACCCCTCGGAGGAGGCTACACCTTC. This translates into CASSEPLGGGYTF.

The chain is built from TRBV28 and TRBJ2-5; 11 nucleotides line up with TRBD1. The germline V gene has CDR1 MDHEN and CDR2 SYDVKM. Unmatched junction bases numbered 6, after V lost 5 bases and J lost 1 base. CDR3 length: 16 amino acids. DNA for the CDR3: TGTGCCAGCAGTATCGCGGACAGGGGGCGCCAAGAGACCCAGTACTTC. Protein sequence: CASSIADRGRQETQYF.

V gene TRBV19 combines with J gene TRBJ1-2; D is perhaps TRBD1 (5 bases). Trimming shortened V by 6 bases and J by 0 bases, and 11 bases separated the two germline ends. Germline CDR1 LNHDA, CDR2 SQIVND (reference sequence). The CDR3 is made up of 14 amino acids. CDR3 sequence reads: CASRRGTSNYGYTF. CDR3 in DNA: TGTGCCAGTAGAAGGGGCACCTCTAACTATGGCTACACCTTC.

The gene calls are TRBV6-7 and TRBJ1-1; TRBD1 might be the D (6 bases). TRBV6-7 is classed as an ORF, of uncertain function. V lost 6 bases and J 5 bases, leaving 16 bases between the germline ends. This CDR3 has 14 amino acids. Written as DNA, the CDR3 is TGTGCCAGCAGGGGGGACAAATCGAGAACTGAAGCTTTCTTT. Its translation: CASRGDKSRTEAFF.

This chain joins TRBV5-8 and TRBJ1-2, with 8 bases identical to TRBD1. After removal of 0 bases from V and 3 bases from J, the junction contained 1 base not matched to a gene. The germline CDR1 and CDR2 sequences are SGHTS and YDEGEE. CDR3 length: 14 residues. The CDR3 nucleotides read TGTGCCAGCAGCTTGGGGACAGGGTACTATGGCTACACCTTC. Translation gives CASSLGTGYYGYTF.